This entry describes one T cell receptor (beta chain). What it recognizes is unknown. It may be a read error: a sequence one base away is much more abundant. This sample is drawn from a study of breast tumors, draining lymph nodes, adjacent tissues. The germline V gene encodes CDR1 SGHNT and CDR2 YYREEE (reference sequence). The CDR3 is made up of 12 amino acids. With 10 bases removed from V and 6 bases from J, the gap between germline ends came to 17 bases. Samples came from axillary lymph nodes draining the breast cancer. TCRdb processed the multiplex PCR reads anew with MiXCR; each CDR3 protein has one entry. Of about 270,000 distinct CDR3 sequences in the sample, around 31% were seen once. Overall study findings and caveats: Tumor repertoires ranked between lymph nodes and nontumor tissue in diversity, with V and J gene preferences.

The gene calls are TRBV5-4 and TRBJ2-7, with a tentative D call TRBD2 (6 bases). The receptor's source is a female donor with breast cancer. Some clones in this sample may be carry-over from other donors' samples. The sample consisted of axillary lymph node tissue. CDR3 sequence (DNA): TGTGCCCCCGGGGACTCCTTCTCCGAGCAGTACTTC. Its protein is CAPGDSFSEQYF. Using reference TRBV5-4 and TRBJ2-7 for the parts outside the CDR3, the full variable domain is ETGVTQSPTHLIKTRGQQVTLRCSSQSGHNTVSWYQQALGQGPQFIFQYYREEENGRGNFPPRFSGLQFPNYSSELNVNALELDDSALYLCAPGDSFSEQYFGPGTRLTVT.